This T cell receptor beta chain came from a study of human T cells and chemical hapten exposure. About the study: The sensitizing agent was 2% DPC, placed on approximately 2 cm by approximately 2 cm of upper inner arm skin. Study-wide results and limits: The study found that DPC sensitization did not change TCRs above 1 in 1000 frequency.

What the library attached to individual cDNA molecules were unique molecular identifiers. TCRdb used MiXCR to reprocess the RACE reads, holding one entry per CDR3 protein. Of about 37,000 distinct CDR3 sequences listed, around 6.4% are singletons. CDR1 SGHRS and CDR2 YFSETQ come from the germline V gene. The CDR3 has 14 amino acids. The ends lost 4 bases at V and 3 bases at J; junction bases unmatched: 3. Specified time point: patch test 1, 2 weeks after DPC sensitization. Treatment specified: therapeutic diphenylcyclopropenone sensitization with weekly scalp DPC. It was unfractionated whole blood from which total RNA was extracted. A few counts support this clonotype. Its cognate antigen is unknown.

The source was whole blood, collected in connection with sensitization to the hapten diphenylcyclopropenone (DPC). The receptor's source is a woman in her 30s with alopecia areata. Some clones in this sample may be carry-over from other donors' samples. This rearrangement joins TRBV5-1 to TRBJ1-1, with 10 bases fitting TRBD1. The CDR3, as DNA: TGCGCCAGCAGCAAGGGACAGGGGTACACTGAAGCTTTCTTT. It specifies CASSKGQGYTEAFF.